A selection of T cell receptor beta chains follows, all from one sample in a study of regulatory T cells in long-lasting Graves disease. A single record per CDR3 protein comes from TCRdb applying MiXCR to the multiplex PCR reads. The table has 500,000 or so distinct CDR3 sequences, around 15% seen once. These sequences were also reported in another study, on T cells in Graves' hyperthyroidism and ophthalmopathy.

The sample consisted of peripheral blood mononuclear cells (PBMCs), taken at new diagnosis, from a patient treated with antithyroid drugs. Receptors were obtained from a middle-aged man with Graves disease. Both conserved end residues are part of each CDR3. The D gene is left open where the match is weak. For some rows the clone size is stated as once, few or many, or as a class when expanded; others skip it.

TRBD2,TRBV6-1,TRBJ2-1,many,CASSEAIAGLYNEQFF,TGTGCCAGCAGTGAAGCCATAGCGGGGTTGTACAATGAGCAGTTCTTC
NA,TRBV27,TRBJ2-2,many,CASSSRLTWTGELFF,TGTGCCAGCAGTTCTAGGTTAACTTGGACCGGGGAGCTGTTTTTT
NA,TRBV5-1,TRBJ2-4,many,CASSFSGENIQYF,TGCGCCAGCAGCTTCTCAGGGGAAAACATTCAGTACTTC
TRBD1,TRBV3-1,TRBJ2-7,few,CASRQTTGLGAEQYF,TGTGCCAGCAGACAGACGACAGGGCTCGGGGCCGAGCAGTACTTC
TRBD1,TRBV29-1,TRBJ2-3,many,CSVSGGDLWTTTWADTQYF,TGCAGCGTTTCAGGGGGCGACCTCTGGACTACCACTTGGGCAGATACGCAGTATTTT
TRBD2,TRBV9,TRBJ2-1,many,CASSVGGRAGDEQFF,TGTGCCAGCAGCGTAGGCGGGAGGGCCGGGGATGAGCAGTTCTTC
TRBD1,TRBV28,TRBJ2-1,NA,CASSAGRDRVDNEQFF,TGTGCCAGCAGTGCCGGACGGGACAGGGTAGACAATGAGCAGTTCTTC
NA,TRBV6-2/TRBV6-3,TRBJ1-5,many,CASSYSRESVQPQHF,TGTGCCAGCAGTTACTCCAGGGAATCGGTACAGCCCCAGCATTTT
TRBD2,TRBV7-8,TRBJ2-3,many,CASSSRRTSGPGTDTQYF,TGTGCCAGCAGCTCACGACGGACTAGCGGGCCTGGCACAGATACGCAGTATTTT
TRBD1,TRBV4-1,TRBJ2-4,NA,CASSHPTGVNIQYF,TGCGCCAGCAGCCACCCGACAGGGGTAAACATTCAGTACTTC
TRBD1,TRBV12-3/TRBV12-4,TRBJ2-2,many,CASRPNRGGGTGELFF,TGTGCCAGCAGACCTAACAGGGGTGGGGGCACCGGGGAGCTGTTTTTT
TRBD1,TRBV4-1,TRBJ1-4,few,CASSTQGATNEKLFF,TGCGCCAGCAGCACCCAGGGGGCAACTAATGAAAAACTGTTTTTT
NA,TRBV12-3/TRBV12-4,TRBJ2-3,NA,CASTLGMDTQYF,TGTGCCAGCACTTTGGGCATGGATACGCAGTATTTT
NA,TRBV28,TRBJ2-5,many,CATLSGEEVSRETQYF,TGTGCCACCCTTTCGGGGGAAGAGGTGTCCCGAGAGACCCAGTACTTC
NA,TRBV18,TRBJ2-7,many,CASSPSGSGYEQYF,TGTGCCAGCTCACCGAGCGGATCTGGCTACGAGCAGTACTTC